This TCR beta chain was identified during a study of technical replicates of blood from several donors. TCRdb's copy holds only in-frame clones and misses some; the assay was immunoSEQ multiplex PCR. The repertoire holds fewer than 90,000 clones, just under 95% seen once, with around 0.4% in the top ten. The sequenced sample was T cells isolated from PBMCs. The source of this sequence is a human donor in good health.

CDR3 residues: CASSQDREFSGNTIYF. As DNA, the CDR3 is TGCGCCAGCAGCCAAGATCGGGAGTTCTCTGGAAACACCATATATTTT. The chain recombines TRBV4-3 with TRBJ1-3; unclear D gene. This CDR3 is 16 amino acids long. Germline V gene lookup returns CDR1 LGHNA and CDR2 YSLEER. V lost 0 bases, J lost 0 bases, and 9 bases lay in between.